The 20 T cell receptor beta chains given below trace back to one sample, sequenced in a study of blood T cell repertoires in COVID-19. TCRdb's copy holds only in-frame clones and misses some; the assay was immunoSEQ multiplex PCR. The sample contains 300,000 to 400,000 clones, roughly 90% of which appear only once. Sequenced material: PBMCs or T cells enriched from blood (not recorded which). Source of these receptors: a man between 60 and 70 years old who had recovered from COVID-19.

CDR3: CASSILDQPQHF. The CDR3, as DNA: TGTGCCAGTAGTATACTCGATCAGCCCCAGCATTTT. The chain combines TRBV19 with TRBJ1-5; D call uncertain. Germline values: CDR1 LNHDA, CDR2 SQIVND (reference sequence). The CDR3 has 12 residues. Between the trimmed V and J ends, which lost 2 bases and 5 bases, there was a span of 4 bases.

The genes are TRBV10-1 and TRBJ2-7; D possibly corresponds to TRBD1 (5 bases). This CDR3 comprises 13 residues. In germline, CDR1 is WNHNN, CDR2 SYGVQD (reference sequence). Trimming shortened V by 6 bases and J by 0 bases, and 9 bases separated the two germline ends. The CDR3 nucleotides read TGCGCCAGCAGAAAAGACAGCTCCTACGAGCAGTACTTC. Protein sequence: CASRKDSSYEQYF.

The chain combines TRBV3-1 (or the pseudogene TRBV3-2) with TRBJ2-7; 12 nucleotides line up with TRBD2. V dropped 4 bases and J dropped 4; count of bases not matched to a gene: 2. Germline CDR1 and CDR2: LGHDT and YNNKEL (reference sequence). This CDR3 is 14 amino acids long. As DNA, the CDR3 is TGTGCCAGCAGCCCCGGGACTAGCGGGTACGAGCAGTACTTC. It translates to CASSPGTSGYEQYF.

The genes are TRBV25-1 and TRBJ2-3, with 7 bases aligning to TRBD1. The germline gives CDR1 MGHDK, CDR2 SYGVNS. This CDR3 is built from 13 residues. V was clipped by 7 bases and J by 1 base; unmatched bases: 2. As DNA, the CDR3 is TGTGCCAGCACCACAGGGGGCACAGATACGCAGTATTTT. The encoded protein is CASTTGGTDTQYF.

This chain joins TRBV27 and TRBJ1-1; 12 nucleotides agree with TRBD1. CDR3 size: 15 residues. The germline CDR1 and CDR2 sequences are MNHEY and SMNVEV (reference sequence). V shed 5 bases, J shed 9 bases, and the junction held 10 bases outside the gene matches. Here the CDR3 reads CASSKTGTGGGKAFF. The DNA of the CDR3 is TGTGCCAGCAGTAAAACCGGGACAGGGGGCGGGAAAGCTTTCTTT.

The CDR3 region is CASSLVGGRTSGYNEQFF. The CDR3 DNA follows: TGTGCCAGCAGCTTAGTGGGGGGGAGGACTAGCGGCTACAATGAGCAGTTCTTC. This chain links TRBV7-9 with TRBJ2-1, with 10 bases matching TRBD2. There are 18 residues in the CDR3. V shed 1 base and J 3 bases; nucleotides not matched to a gene: 9. Germline CDR1 is SEHNR and CDR2 is FQNEAQ (reference sequence).

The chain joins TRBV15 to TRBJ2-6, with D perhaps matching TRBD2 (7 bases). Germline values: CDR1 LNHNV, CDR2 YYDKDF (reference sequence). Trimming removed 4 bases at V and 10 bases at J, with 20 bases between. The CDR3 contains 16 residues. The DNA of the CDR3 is TGTGCCACCAGCACCGGACAGATGGGGGGGCAAAACGTCCTGACTTTC. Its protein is CATSTGQMGGQNVLTF.

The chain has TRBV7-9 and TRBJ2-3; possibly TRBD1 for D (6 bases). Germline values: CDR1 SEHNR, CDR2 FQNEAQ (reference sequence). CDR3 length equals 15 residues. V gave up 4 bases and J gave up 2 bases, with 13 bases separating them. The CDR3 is CASSSRDKYTDTQYF. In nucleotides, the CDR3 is TGTGCCAGCAGCTCCCGGGACAAATACACAGATACGCAGTATTTT. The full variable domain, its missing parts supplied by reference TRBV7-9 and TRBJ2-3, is DTGVSQNPRHKITKRGQNVTFRCDPISEHNRLYWYRQTLGQGPEFLTYFQNEAQLEKSRLLSDRFSAERPKGSFSTLEIQRTEQGDSAMYLCASSSRDKYTDTQYFGPGTRLTVL.

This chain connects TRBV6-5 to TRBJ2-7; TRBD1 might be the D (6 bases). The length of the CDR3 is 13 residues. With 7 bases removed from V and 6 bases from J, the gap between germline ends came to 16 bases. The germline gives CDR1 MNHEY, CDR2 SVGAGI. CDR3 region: CASTPIRGAEQYF. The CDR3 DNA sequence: TGTGCCAGCACCCCCATCAGGGGCGCCGAGCAGTACTTC.

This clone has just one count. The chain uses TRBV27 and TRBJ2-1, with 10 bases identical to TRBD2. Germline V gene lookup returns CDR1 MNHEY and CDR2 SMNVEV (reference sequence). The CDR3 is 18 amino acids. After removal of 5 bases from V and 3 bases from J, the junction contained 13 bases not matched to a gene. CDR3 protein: CASSMTSGPSGGYNEQFF. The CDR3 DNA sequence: TGTGCCAGCAGTATGACTAGCGGGCCTAGCGGGGGCTACAATGAGCAGTTCTTC.

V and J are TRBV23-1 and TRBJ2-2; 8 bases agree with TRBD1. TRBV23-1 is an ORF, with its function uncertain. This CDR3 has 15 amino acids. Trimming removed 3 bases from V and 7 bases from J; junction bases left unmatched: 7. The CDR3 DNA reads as TGCGCCAGCAGTCACCCCCAGGGGGCCGGCGGGGAGCTGTTTTTT. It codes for CASSHPQGAGGELFF.

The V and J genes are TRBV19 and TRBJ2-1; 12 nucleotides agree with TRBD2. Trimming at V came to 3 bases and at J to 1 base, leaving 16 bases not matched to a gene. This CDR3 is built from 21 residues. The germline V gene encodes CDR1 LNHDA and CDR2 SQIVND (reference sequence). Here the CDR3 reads CASSMRLAGELGLLSYNEQFF. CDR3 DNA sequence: TGTGCCAGTAGTATGAGACTAGCGGGAGAACTTGGTTTATTGTCCTACAATGAGCAGTTCTTC.

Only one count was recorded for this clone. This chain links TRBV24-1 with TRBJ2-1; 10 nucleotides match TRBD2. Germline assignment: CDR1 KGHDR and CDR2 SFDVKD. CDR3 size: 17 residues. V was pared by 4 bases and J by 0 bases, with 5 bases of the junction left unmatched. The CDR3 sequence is CATSERTSGSSYNEQFF. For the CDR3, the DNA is TGTGCCACCAGTGAAAGGACTAGCGGTAGCTCCTACAATGAGCAGTTCTTC.

The CDR3 spells CASTADGGSQPQHF. The CDR3 bases are TGTGCCAGCACCGCGGACGGCGGGAGTCAGCCCCAGCATTTT. The rearrangement links TRBV11-2 to TRBJ1-5, with D hard to call. CDR3 length: 14 amino acids. Germline loops: CDR1 SGHAT, CDR2 FQNNGV. Trimming left V 7 bases short and J 6 bases short, with 16 bases between.

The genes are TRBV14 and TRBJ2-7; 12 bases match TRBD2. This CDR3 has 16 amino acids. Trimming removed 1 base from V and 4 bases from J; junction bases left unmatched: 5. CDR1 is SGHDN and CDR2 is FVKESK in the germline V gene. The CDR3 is CASSQGLAGVLYEQYF. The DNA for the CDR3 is TGTGCCAGCAGCCAAGGACTAGCGGGAGTTCTATACGAGCAGTACTTC.

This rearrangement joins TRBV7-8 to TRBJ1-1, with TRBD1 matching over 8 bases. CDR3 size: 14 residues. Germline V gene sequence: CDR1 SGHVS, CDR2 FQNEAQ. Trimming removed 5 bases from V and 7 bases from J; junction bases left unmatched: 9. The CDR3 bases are TGTGCCAGCAGCGCGATCCGGGACAGGAATGAAGCTTTCTTT. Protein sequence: CASSAIRDRNEAFF. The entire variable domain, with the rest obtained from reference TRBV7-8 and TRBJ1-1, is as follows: GAGVSQSPRYKVAKRGQDVALRCDPISGHVSLFWYQQALGQGPEFLTYFQNEAQLDKSGLPSDRFFAERPEGSVSTLKIQRTQQEDSAVYLCASSAIRDRNEAFFGQGTRLTVV.

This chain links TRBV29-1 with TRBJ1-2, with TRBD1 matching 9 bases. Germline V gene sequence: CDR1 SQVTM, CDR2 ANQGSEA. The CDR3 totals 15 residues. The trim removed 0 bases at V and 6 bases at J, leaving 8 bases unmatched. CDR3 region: CSVEDQRRQGDGYTF. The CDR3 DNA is TGCAGCGTTGAAGATCAGAGACGACAGGGGGATGGCTACACCTTC.

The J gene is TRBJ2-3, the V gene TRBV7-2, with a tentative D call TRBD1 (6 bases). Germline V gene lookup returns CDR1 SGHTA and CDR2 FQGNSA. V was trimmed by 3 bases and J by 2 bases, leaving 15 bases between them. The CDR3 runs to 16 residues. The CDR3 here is CASSLQGQVFTDTQYF. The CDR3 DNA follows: TGTGCCAGCAGCTTGCAGGGGCAAGTTTTCACAGATACGCAGTATTTT.

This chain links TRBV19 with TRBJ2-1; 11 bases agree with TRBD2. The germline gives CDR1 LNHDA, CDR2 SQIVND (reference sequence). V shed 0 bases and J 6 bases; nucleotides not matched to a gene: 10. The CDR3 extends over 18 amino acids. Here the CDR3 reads CASSIDLELAGVGNEQFF. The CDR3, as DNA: TGTGCCAGTAGTATAGATCTCGAACTAGCGGGAGTAGGCAATGAGCAGTTCTTC. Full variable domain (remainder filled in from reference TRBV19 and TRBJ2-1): DGGITQSPKYLFRKEGQNVTLSCEQNLNHDAMYWYRQDPGQGLRLIYYSQIVNDFQKGDIAEGYSVSREKKESFPLTVTSAQKNPTAFYLCASSIDLELAGVGNEQFFGPGTRLTVL.

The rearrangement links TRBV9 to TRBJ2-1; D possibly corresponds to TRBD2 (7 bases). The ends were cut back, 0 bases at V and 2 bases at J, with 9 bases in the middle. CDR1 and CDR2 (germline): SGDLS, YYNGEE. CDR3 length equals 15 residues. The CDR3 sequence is CASSVAGGTYNEQFF. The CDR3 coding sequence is TGTGCCAGCAGCGTAGCGGGGGGCACCTACAATGAGCAGTTCTTC.